The rows below give T cell receptor beta chains drawn from one sample of a study of blood T cell repertoires in COVID-19. Generated by immunoSEQ multiplex PCR, the TCRdb table keeps only in-frame clones and is missing some. The profile covers 25,000 to 35,000 clones, with 85% to 90% appearing a single time and about 12% taken by the ten largest. Sequencing was done on a sample of peripheral blood. These receptors all come from a human donor in a cohort sampled during active COVID-19. The donor label of this sample is uncertain. Both conserved end residues are part of each CDR3. D genes are given only for firm matches. Not all rows give a size; the values are once, few, many and, for expanded clones, a class.

clone_size,j_call,v_call,d_call,cdr3_length,cdr3_nt,cdr3_aa
.,TRBJ2-1,TRBV7-9,.,15,TGTGCCAGCACCTTCGAATCCCGGGGTTCGGGTGAGCAGTTCTTC,CASTFESRGSGEQFF
.,TRBJ1-5,TRBV19,.,13,TGTGCCAGTAGTGCGAGTCGGGATCAGCCCCAGCATTTT,CASSASRDQPQHF
once,TRBJ2-7,TRBV12-3/TRBV12-4,TRBD1,13,TGTGCCAGCAGGGGGACAGGTTCCTACGAGCAGTACTTC,CASRGTGSYEQYF
.,TRBJ2-2,TRBV11-2,.,14,TGTGCCAGCAGCCCGGAGCGGTTAACCGGGGAGCTGTTTTTT,CASSPERLTGELFF
.,TRBJ2-6,TRBV27,.,17,TGTGCCAGCAGTTTCCGTTTCGTGCCAGCTGGGGCCAACGTCCTGACTTTC,CASSFRFVPAGANVLTF
.,TRBJ2-2,TRBV4-2,.,16,TGTGCCAGCAGCCAGCAGACAGGACCTAACACCGGGGAGCTGTTTTTT,CASSQQTGPNTGELFF
.,TRBJ2-3,TRBV5-4,.,14,TGTGCCAGCAGCTTCCCGCGGGGGCCAGATACGCAGTATTTT,CASSFPRGPDTQYF
medium-sized,TRBJ2-7,TRBV2,TRBD2,16,TGTGCCAGCAGTCCGGGGGGGTACACAGGTTCCTACGAGCAGTACTTC,CASSPGGYTGSYEQYF
.,TRBJ2-3,TRBV11-2,.,16,TGTGCCAGCAGCGCTGCTAGCGCCCTTAGCACAGATACGCAGTATTTT,CASSAASALSTDTQYF
.,TRBJ1-1,TRBV30,TRBD1,13,TGTGCCTGGAGGGGACAGGGAAGGACTGAAGCTTTCTTT,CAWRGQGRTEAFF
.,TRBJ2-5,TRBV5-1,TRBD1,15,TGCGCCAGCAGCCTAATCGGGACAGGGGAAGAGACCCAGTACTTC,CASSLIGTGEETQYF
.,TRBJ1-5,TRBV27,.,14,TGTGCCAGCAGTTTAGGAGGGATTGACCAGCCCCAGCATTTT,CASSLGGIDQPQHF
.,TRBJ2-2,TRBV5-4,TRBD2,18,TGTGCCAGCAGCCCCACCGGGACTAGCGGGAGAGAAACCGGGGAGCTGTTTTTT,CASSPTGTSGRETGELFF
.,TRBJ2-3,TRBV29-1,.,11,TGCAGCGGGCGACAGGCAGATACGCAGTATTTT,CSGRQADTQYF
.,TRBJ2-5,TRBV7-3,.,13,TGTGCCAGCAGCTTAACTAACCAAGAGACCCAGTACTTC,CASSLTNQETQYF
few,TRBJ2-7,TRBV3-1/TRBV3-2,.,12,TGTGCCAGCAGCCAGTACACCTACGAGCAGTACTTC,CASSQYTYEQYF
.,TRBJ2-3,TRBV20-1,.,11,TGCAGTGCCCTGTCCGCAGATACGCAGTATTTT,CSALSADTQYF
.,TRBJ1-1,TRBV9,TRBD1,14,TGTGCCAGCAGCGTAGGGGACAGGAACACTGAAGCTTTCTTT,CASSVGDRNTEAFF
.,TRBJ2-5,TRBV5-1,.,15,TGCGCCAGCAGCTTGACCCCGGCCAGGGGAGAGACCCAGTACTTC,CASSLTPARGETQYF
.,TRBJ2-7,TRBV28,.,11,TGTGCCAGCTCAAGGGGGTACGAGCAGTACTTC,CASSRGYEQYF
once,TRBJ2-7,TRBV5-1,TRBD1,14,TGCGCCAGCAGCCGGGGACAGAGCTCCTACGAGCAGTACTTC,CASSRGQSSYEQYF
.,TRBJ1-1,TRBV30,.,14,TGTGCGCAGGGCCGCGGAAACATGAACACTGAAGCTTTCTTT,CAQGRGNMNTEAFF
.,TRBJ1-2,TRBV28,.,14,TGTGCCAGCAGTTTGCCGACACAGGGCTATGGCTACACCTTC,CASSLPTQGYGYTF
.,TRBJ1-1,TRBV6-5,.,16,TGTGCCAGCAGTTACGGTACGGGACTCATGAACACTGAAGCTTTCTTT,CASSYGTGLMNTEAFF
.,TRBJ2-2,TRBV6-5,.,16,TGTGCCAGCAGTTACTCAGTTACAGGGAGACCCGGGGAGCTGTTTTTT,CASSYSVTGRPGELFF
.,TRBJ1-1,TRBV7-2,.,14,TGTGCCAGCAGCTTTGGCAGATTGAACACTGAAGCTTTCTTT,CASSFGRLNTEAFF
.,TRBJ2-2,TRBV28,TRBD2,15,TGTGCCAGCAGTTCCGGGACTAGTTGGCCCGGGGAGCTGTTTTTT,CASSSGTSWPGELFF
.,TRBJ2-1,TRBV27,.,14,TGTGCCAGCACCTTGTGGCAGGGGAACAATGAGCAGTTCTTC,CASTLWQGNNEQFF
.,TRBJ2-7,TRBV4-1,.,14,TGCGCCAGCAGCCGGGGGGACAGCTCCTACGAGCAGTACTTC,CASSRGDSSYEQYF
.,TRBJ2-7,TRBV13,TRBD1,14,TGTGCCAGCAGCTTGAGGGGGCCCACCTACGAGCAGTACTTC,CASSLRGPTYEQYF
.,TRBJ2-3,TRBV5-5,.,16,TGTGCCAGCAGCTGGACACCGGGACAAGTCACAGATACGCAGTATTTT,CASSWTPGQVTDTQYF
.,TRBJ2-7,TRBV2,TRBD1,14,TGTGCCAGCAGCCCGGGACAGGGCTCCTACGAGCAGTACTTC,CASSPGQGSYEQYF
.,TRBJ2-1,TRBV5-1,.,16,TGCGCCAGCAGCCCCGGGACTGGCGGGACCTACAATGAGCAGTTCTTC,CASSPGTGGTYNEQFF
.,TRBJ1-5,TRBV12-3/TRBV12-4,.,13,TGTGCCAGCAGGCCGGGACAACGGGGACCCCAGCATTTT,CASRPGQRGPQHF
.,TRBJ2-1,TRBV7-9,TRBD2,15,TGTGCCAGCAGCTCCCCGGCTAGCGGGAGAAATGAGCAGTTCTTC,CASSSPASGRNEQFF
few,TRBJ2-5,TRBV19,TRBD1,15,TGTGCCAGTAGTTCGCCGGGACAGGGGACGGAGACCCAGTACTTC,CASSSPGQGTETQYF
.,TRBJ1-3,TRBV19,.,15,TGTGCCAGTAGTATAGATTTGAGGGAGGGAAACACCATATATTTT,CASSIDLREGNTIYF
.,TRBJ1-4,TRBV29-1,.,15,TGCAGCGTCGGATTCATGACCGGGTTTAATGAAAAACTGTTTTTT,CSVGFMTGFNEKLFF
.,TRBJ2-5,TRBV5-1,TRBD1,14,TGCGCCAGCAGCGTGGGACAGGGTGGAGAGACCCAGTACTTC,CASSVGQGGETQYF
once,TRBJ1-6,TRBV28,.,14,TGTGCCAGCAGTTTAAGACAGCTCAGTTCACCCCTCCACTTT,CASSLRQLSSPLHF